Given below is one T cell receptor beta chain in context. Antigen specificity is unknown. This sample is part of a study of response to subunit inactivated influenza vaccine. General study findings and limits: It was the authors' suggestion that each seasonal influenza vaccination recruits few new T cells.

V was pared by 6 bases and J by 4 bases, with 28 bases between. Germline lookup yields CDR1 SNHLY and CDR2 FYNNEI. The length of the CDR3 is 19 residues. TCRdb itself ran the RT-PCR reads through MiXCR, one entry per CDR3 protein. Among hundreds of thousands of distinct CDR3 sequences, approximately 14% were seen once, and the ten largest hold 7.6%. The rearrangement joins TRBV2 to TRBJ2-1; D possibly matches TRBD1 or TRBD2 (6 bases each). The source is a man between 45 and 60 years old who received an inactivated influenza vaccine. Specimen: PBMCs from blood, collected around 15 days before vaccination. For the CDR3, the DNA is TGTGCCAGCAGAAAAGGGATTGATTGGGCAGGGGACTTATACAATGAGCAGTTCTTC. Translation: CASRKGIDWAGDLYNEQFF.